The present entry profiles one TCR beta chain with its context. Its antigen is currently unknown. PCR was performed using 60 Vbeta and 13 Jbeta primers. Produced via immunoSEQ multiplex PCR; TCRdb's table is partial and in-frame only. Among approximately 160,000 clones, approximately 80% were seen once, and the ten largest hold 1.6%. CDR3 length: 14 residues. The germline CDR1 and CDR2 sequences are KGHSH and LQKENI. Trimming shortened V by 3 bases and J by 8 bases, and 14 bases separated the two germline ends. This specimen comes from a study of cytomegalovirus exposure and HLA in healthy donors. Whole-study findings and limits: HLA alleles were associated with 15,000 to 20,000 TCR beta sequences in a later analysis at 0.05 false discovery rate. Researchers reported in a later analysis that a missense DCLRE1C variant was tied to TCR beta V- and J-gene trimming.

Sequencing was performed on PBMCs. The rearrangement links TRBV18 to TRBJ2-1; tentatively, D is TRBD1 (6 bases). The clonotype originates from a woman aged 25 to 45 in good health and CMV-seronegative. CDR3 region: CASSPLQGRHEQFF. CDR3 in DNA: TGTGCCAGCTCACCTTTACAGGGAAGGCATGAGCAGTTCTTC. Looking up the rest from reference TRBV18 and TRBJ2-1 gives the full variable domain: NAGVMQNPRHLVRRRGQEARLRCSPMKGHSHVYWYRQLPEEGLKFMVYLQKENIIDESGMPKERFSAEFPKEGPSILRIQQVVRGDSAAYFCASSPLQGRHEQFFGPGTRLTVL.